Listed below are T cell receptor beta chains from one sample, sequenced in a study of OX40 agonist ivuxolimab in advanced cancers. This table comes from immunoSEQ multiplex PCR, and its TCRdb copy is limited to in-frame clones, with some not included. This sample has more than 9,000 clones, with around 66% found just once. The sequencing here drew on CD4+ or CD8+ T cells sorted from blood, taken in a trial of the OX40 agonist ivuxolimab. Receptors were obtained from an adult with an advanced solid tumor such as melanoma, head and neck, liver or kidney cancer. The CDR3 runs from the conserved cysteine through the conserved F or W. The D gene is left open where the match is weak. Size is omitted from some rows. Given values are once, few, many or a class for expanded clones.

j_call: TRBJ2-1; d_call: NA; clone_size: NA; v_call: TRBV28; cdr3_nt: TGTGCCAGCAGTCTCGGGAATGAGCAGTTCTTC; cdr3_aa: CASSLGNEQFF
j_call: TRBJ2-3; d_call: NA; clone_size: NA; v_call: TRBV7-6; cdr3_nt: TGTGCCAGCAGCTTTTATGGGGGAACTACCACAGATACGCAGTATTTT; cdr3_aa: CASSFYGGTTTDTQYF
j_call: TRBJ2-1; d_call: NA; clone_size: once; v_call: TRBV25-1; cdr3_nt: TGTGCCAGCAGTCCTACAGGGTACAATGAGCAGTTCTTC; cdr3_aa: CASSPTGYNEQFF
j_call: TRBJ2-1; d_call: TRBD2; clone_size: NA; v_call: TRBV27; cdr3_nt: TGTGCCAGCAGTCCCGGGTATACCAGCGGGAGGGGCAATGAGCAGTTCTTC; cdr3_aa: CASSPGYTSGRGNEQFF
j_call: TRBJ2-2; d_call: NA; clone_size: NA; v_call: TRBV10-3; cdr3_nt: TGTGCCATCAGTGAGTCGAGGCCCGGGGAGCCCGTTTTT; cdr3_aa: CAISESRPGEPVF
j_call: TRBJ2-7; d_call: TRBD1; clone_size: NA; v_call: TRBV6-6; cdr3_nt: TGTGCCACCAGGGCCGGGACAGGACCCTACGAGCAGTACTTC; cdr3_aa: CATRAGTGPYEQYF
j_call: TRBJ2-7; d_call: NA; clone_size: NA; v_call: TRBV7-8; cdr3_nt: TGTGCCAGCAGCTTGGGATCCGTCCACGAGCAGTACTTC; cdr3_aa: CASSLGSVHEQYF
j_call: TRBJ2-2; d_call: NA; clone_size: few; v_call: TRBV25-1; cdr3_nt: TGTGCCACCCAGTGGGGAGCCGACACCGGGGAGCTGTTTTTT; cdr3_aa: CATQWGADTGELFF
j_call: TRBJ2-3; d_call: TRBD2; clone_size: NA; v_call: TRBV4-3; cdr3_nt: TGCGCCAGCAGCCAGGGACTAGCGGGGGGGCAGGGCACAGATACGCAGTATTTT; cdr3_aa: CASSQGLAGGQGTDTQYF
j_call: TRBJ2-7; d_call: TRBD1; clone_size: NA; v_call: TRBV2; cdr3_nt: TGTGCCAGCCAACGAACAGGGGCCCCGACTTACGAGCAGTACTTC; cdr3_aa: CASQRTGAPTYEQYF
j_call: TRBJ1-2; d_call: TRBD1; clone_size: NA; v_call: TRBV5-4; cdr3_nt: TGTGCCAGCAGCAGATACCCGACAGGGGTGGCGAATGGCTACACCTTC; cdr3_aa: CASSRYPTGVANGYTF
j_call: TRBJ2-1; d_call: TRBD2; clone_size: NA; v_call: TRBV5-1; cdr3_nt: TGCGCCAGCAGCGCGGGGACTAGCGAATACAATGAGCAGTTCTTC; cdr3_aa: CASSAGTSEYNEQFF
j_call: TRBJ2-5; d_call: NA; clone_size: NA; v_call: TRBV5-6; cdr3_nt: TGTGCCAGCAGCCTGAGACAAGAGACCCAGTACTTC; cdr3_aa: CASSLRQETQYF
j_call: TRBJ1-1; d_call: TRBD1; clone_size: NA; v_call: TRBV5-1; cdr3_nt: TGCGCCAGCAGCTCGAGGACAGGGCACACTGAAGCTTTCTTT; cdr3_aa: CASSSRTGHTEAFF
j_call: TRBJ2-3; d_call: NA; clone_size: NA; v_call: TRBV9; cdr3_nt: TGTGCCAGCAGCGTAGGGCAGGACACAGATACGCAGTATTTT; cdr3_aa: CASSVGQDTDTQYF
j_call: TRBJ2-7; d_call: NA; clone_size: NA; v_call: TRBV6-6; cdr3_nt: TGTGCCAGCAGTTACTCAGGGGAAGAGCAGTACTTC; cdr3_aa: CASSYSGEEQYF
j_call: TRBJ2-7; d_call: TRBD1; clone_size: medium-sized; v_call: TRBV5-5; cdr3_nt: TGTGCCAGCAGCTTGGGGTCAGGGGGCGAGCAGTACTTC; cdr3_aa: CASSLGSGGEQYF
j_call: TRBJ2-7; d_call: TRBD2; clone_size: NA; v_call: TRBV28; cdr3_nt: TGTGCCAGCAGTTATAGCGGGAGTTTTTACGAGCAGTACTTC; cdr3_aa: CASSYSGSFYEQYF
j_call: TRBJ1-6; d_call: NA; clone_size: NA; v_call: TRBV6-1; cdr3_nt: TGTGCCAGCAGTGATTGGCAGGGGAATAATTCACCCCTCCACTTT; cdr3_aa: CASSDWQGNNSPLHF
j_call: TRBJ1-1; d_call: NA; clone_size: NA; v_call: TRBV28; cdr3_nt: TGTGCCAGCACCAGCGGACGGGTGAACACTGAAGCTTTCTTT; cdr3_aa: CASTSGRVNTEAFF
j_call: TRBJ2-3; d_call: NA; clone_size: NA; v_call: TRBV5-1; cdr3_nt: TGCGCCAGCAGCCCGGACACTAATACGCAGTATTTT; cdr3_aa: CASSPDTNTQYF
j_call: TRBJ1-2; d_call: TRBD1; clone_size: NA; v_call: TRBV5-5; cdr3_nt: TGTGCCAGCAGCACCAGGGGGGAAGGGTACTATGGCTACACCTTC; cdr3_aa: CASSTRGEGYYGYTF
j_call: TRBJ2-3; d_call: TRBD1; clone_size: NA; v_call: TRBV19; cdr3_nt: TGTGCCAGTAGTATATTCGAGGGGGCCCTAGATACGCAGTATTTT; cdr3_aa: CASSIFEGALDTQYF
j_call: TRBJ1-1; d_call: TRBD1; clone_size: NA; v_call: TRBV10-3; cdr3_nt: TGTGCCATCAGTGAGTCGGGAGGGAGGGGGCTCAACACTGAAGCTTTCTTT; cdr3_aa: CAISESGGRGLNTEAFF
j_call: TRBJ1-2; d_call: TRBD1; clone_size: once; v_call: TRBV7-9; cdr3_nt: TGTGCCAGCAGCTTAACAACAGGGGGCGCCGATGGCTACACCTTC; cdr3_aa: CASSLTTGGADGYTF
j_call: TRBJ1-5; d_call: TRBD1; clone_size: NA; v_call: TRBV6-6; cdr3_nt: TGTGCCAGCAGTTACGGACAGGGACTTGACAATCAGCCCCAGCATTTT; cdr3_aa: CASSYGQGLDNQPQHF
j_call: TRBJ1-1; d_call: NA; clone_size: NA; v_call: TRBV4-1; cdr3_nt: TGCGCCAGCAGCCCGTATCCGGATGCGGAAGCTTTCTTT; cdr3_aa: CASSPYPDAEAFF
j_call: TRBJ1-1; d_call: NA; clone_size: NA; v_call: TRBV5-6; cdr3_nt: TGTGCCAGCAGCGGGCTAAGGGAGGCCCCCGGGGCTGAAGCTTTCTTT; cdr3_aa: CASSGLREAPGAEAFF
j_call: TRBJ1-2; d_call: TRBD1; clone_size: NA; v_call: TRBV28; cdr3_nt: TGTGCCAGCAGTTTCCCCATTGGGGGGACAGGGACAGAGGGCTATGGCTACACCTTC; cdr3_aa: CASSFPIGGTGTEGYGYTF
j_call: TRBJ1-5; d_call: NA; clone_size: NA; v_call: TRBV19; cdr3_nt: TGTGCCAGTAGTATCCGGGACAGCAATCAGCCCCAGCATTTT; cdr3_aa: CASSIRDSNQPQHF
j_call: TRBJ1-5; d_call: NA; clone_size: NA; v_call: TRBV4-1; cdr3_nt: TGCGCCAGCAGCCCCTCAGAAAAAATAAGTCAGCCCCAGCATTTT; cdr3_aa: CASSPSEKISQPQHF
j_call: TRBJ2-3; d_call: TRBD2; clone_size: once; v_call: TRBV27; cdr3_nt: TGTGCCAGCAGTTCTCGGGCGGGAGGAATTTTGAGCACAGATACGCAGTATTTT; cdr3_aa: CASSSRAGGILSTDTQYF
j_call: TRBJ1-5; d_call: NA; clone_size: NA; v_call: TRBV19; cdr3_nt: TGTGCCAGTAGTATGCAAGGGGTTGGCCAGCCCCAGCATTTT; cdr3_aa: CASSMQGVGQPQHF
j_call: TRBJ2-1; d_call: TRBD2; clone_size: few; v_call: TRBV19; cdr3_nt: TGTGCCAGTAGTAAACTAGTAGCGGGAGGGCCCTACAATGAGCAGTTCTTC; cdr3_aa: CASSKLVAGGPYNEQFF
j_call: TRBJ1-1; d_call: TRBD1; clone_size: NA; v_call: TRBV6-4; cdr3_nt: TGTGCCAGCAGTGATTCACCGGGACAGGGGCTAGCTGAAGCTTTCTTT; cdr3_aa: CASSDSPGQGLAEAFF
j_call: TRBJ2-7; d_call: TRBD1; clone_size: NA; v_call: TRBV6-5; cdr3_nt: TGTGCCAGCAGTGTGGGACAGGGGGCTTACGAGCAGTACTTC; cdr3_aa: CASSVGQGAYEQYF
j_call: TRBJ2-1; d_call: TRBD2; clone_size: NA; v_call: TRBV4-3; cdr3_nt: TGCGCCAGCAGCCAAGATCGAGGTACTAGCGGTAGTGAGCAGTTCTTC; cdr3_aa: CASSQDRGTSGSEQFF
j_call: TRBJ1-2; d_call: NA; clone_size: NA; v_call: TRBV29-1; cdr3_nt: TGCAGCGTTGACATTCCTCTGGACTTATCCCACACCTTC; cdr3_aa: CSVDIPLDLSHTF